Only a few counts were recorded for the clone carrying this T cell receptor beta chain. Its antigen is not known. The CDR3 sequence is 14 residues long. Trimming stripped 1 base from V and 2 bases from J, with 9 bases between. CDR1 KGHSH and CDR2 LQKENI come from the germline V gene. The data belong to a study of a mutant IDH1 vaccine in newly diagnosed glioma. The sample's time point: week 35, safety follow-up. One vaccine dose held 300 ug of mutant IDH1 20-mer peptide and came with topical imiquimod. Study-wide results and caveats: Most patients, around 93%, showed vaccine-induced immune responses.

Data came from immunoSEQ multiplex PCR; TCRdb stores just in-frame clones and leaves some out. The sample lists roughly 68,000 clones, about 74% occurring once. The receptor's source is a man in his fifties or sixties with glioma. The genes are TRBV18 and TRBJ2-7; D perhaps matches TRBD1 (6 bases). Here the sequenced sample was PBMCs, taken from a glioma patient whose treatment included an IDH1 peptide vaccine. The CDR3 reads CASSPLGTTYEQYF. In DNA form, the CDR3 reads TGTGCCAGCTCACCACTAGGGACAACCTACGAGCAGTACTTC. Together with reference TRBV18 and TRBJ2-7, the CDR3 gives the full variable domain: NAGVMQNPRHLVRRRGQEARLRCSPMKGHSHVYWYRQLPEEGLKFMVYLQKENIIDESGMPKERFSAEFPKEGPSILRIQQVVRGDSAAYFCASSPLGTTYEQYFGPGTRLTVT.